These T cell receptor beta chains were read from a single sample in a study of blood T cell repertoires in COVID-19. The table came from immunoSEQ multiplex PCR; TCRdb's copy has only in-frame clones and leaves some out. The sample shows over 100,000 clones, 70% to 80% of them seen only once. The sequencing input was peripheral blood. These receptors originate from a woman at least 80 years old with acute or convalescent COVID-19. Both conserved end residues are part of each CDR3. D genes are given only for firm matches. The size of a clone is reported for some rows only, either as once, few or many, or as a class for expanded clones.

j_gene | d_gene | v_gene | abundance | CDR3aa | CDR3nt
TRBJ2-5 | NA | TRBV3-1/TRBV3-2 | NA | CASSQARQDQETQYF | TGTGCCAGCAGCCAAGCACGACAGGACCAAGAGACCCAGTACTTC
TRBJ2-7 | TRBD1 | TRBV19 | NA | CASMGDSYEQYF | TGTGCCAGTATGGGGGACAGCTACGAGCAGTACTTC
TRBJ2-1 | TRBD2 | TRBV5-1 | few | CASSLLAGGDNEQFF | TGCGCCAGCAGCCTGTTAGCGGGAGGTGACAATGAGCAGTTCTTC
TRBJ1-1 | NA | TRBV19 | NA | CASSPRGLGNTEAFF | TGTGCCAGTAGTCCACGGGGGTTGGGGAACACTGAAGCTTTCTTT
TRBJ2-7 | TRBD2 | TRBV19 | NA | CASSAGGLAVYEQYF | TGTGCCAGTAGTGCTGGAGGACTAGCGGTCTACGAGCAGTACTTC
TRBJ2-5 | NA | TRBV3-1/TRBV3-2 | few | CASSQDKGVSETQYF | TGTGCCAGCAGCCAAGATAAGGGAGTATCGGAGACCCAGTACTTC
TRBJ1-1 | NA | TRBV4-2 | NA | CASSQDRSTEAFF | TGTGCCAGCAGCCAAGACAGAAGCACTGAAGCTTTCTTT
TRBJ2-2 | TRBD1 | TRBV6-4 | NA | CASQGESRTGELFF | TGTGCCAGCCAGGGGGAGTCGAGAACCGGGGAGCTGTTTTTT
TRBJ1-2 | NA | TRBV5-1 | NA | CASSSDSYYTF | TGCGCCAGCAGCTCGGACAGTTACTACACCTTC
TRBJ2-7 | TRBD1 | TRBV2 | few | CAGQGAGLGEQYF | TGTGCCGGACAGGGGGCGGGGCTGGGGGAGCAGTACTTC
TRBJ1-1 | NA | TRBV11-1 | NA | CASSLVTEAFF | TGTGCCAGCAGCTTAGTAACTGAAGCTTTCTTT
TRBJ1-1 | NA | TRBV4-3 | NA | CASSQDTGLSEAFF | TGCGCCAGCAGCCAGGACACAGGGCTGTCTGAAGCTTTCTTT
TRBJ1-4 | TRBD1 | TRBV5-1 | NA | CASSPGQANEKLFF | TGCGCCAGCAGCCCGGGACAGGCTAATGAAAAACTGTTTTTT
TRBJ2-1 | TRBD2 | TRBV7-9 | NA | CASSFSSGTYNEQFF | TGTGCCAGCAGCTTCAGTAGCGGGACCTACAATGAGCAGTTCTTC